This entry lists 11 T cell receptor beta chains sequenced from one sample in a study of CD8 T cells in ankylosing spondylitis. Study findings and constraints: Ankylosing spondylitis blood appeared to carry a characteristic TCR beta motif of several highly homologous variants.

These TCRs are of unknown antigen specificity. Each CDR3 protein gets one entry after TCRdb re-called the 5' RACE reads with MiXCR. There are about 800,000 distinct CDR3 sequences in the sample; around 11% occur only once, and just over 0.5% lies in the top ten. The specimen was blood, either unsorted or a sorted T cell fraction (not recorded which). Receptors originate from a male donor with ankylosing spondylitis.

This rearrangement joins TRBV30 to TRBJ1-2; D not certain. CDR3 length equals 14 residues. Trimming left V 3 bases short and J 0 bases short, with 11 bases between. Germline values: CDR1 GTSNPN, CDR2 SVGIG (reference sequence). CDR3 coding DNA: TGTGCCTGGAGCCGATTGAGTACTAACTATGGCTACACCTTC. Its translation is CAWSRLSTNYGYTF.

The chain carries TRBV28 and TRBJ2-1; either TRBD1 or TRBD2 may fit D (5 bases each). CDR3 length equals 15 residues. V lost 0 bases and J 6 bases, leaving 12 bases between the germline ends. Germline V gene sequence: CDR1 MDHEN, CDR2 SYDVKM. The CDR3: CASSLWPSGGNEQFF. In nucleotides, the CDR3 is TGTGCCAGCAGTTTATGGCCTAGTGGGGGCAATGAGCAGTTCTTC.

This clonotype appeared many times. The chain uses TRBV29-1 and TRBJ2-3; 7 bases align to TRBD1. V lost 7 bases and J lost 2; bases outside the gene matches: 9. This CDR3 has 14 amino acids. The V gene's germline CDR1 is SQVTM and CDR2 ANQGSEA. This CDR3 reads CSGEQGSVTDTQYF. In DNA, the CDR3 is TGCAGCGGAGAACAGGGGTCAGTCACAGATACGCAGTATTTT.

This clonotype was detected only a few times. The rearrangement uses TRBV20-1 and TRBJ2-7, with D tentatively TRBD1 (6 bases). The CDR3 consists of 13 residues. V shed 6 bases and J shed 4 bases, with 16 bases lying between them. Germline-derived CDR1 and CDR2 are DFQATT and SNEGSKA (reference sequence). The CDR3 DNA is TGCAGTGCCACTGACAGGCCGGGGTACGAGCAGTACTTC. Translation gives CSATDRPGYEQYF.

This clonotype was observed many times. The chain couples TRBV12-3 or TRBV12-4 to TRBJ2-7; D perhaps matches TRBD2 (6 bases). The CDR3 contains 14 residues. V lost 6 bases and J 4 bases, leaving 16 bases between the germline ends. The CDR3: CASSILRGTYEQYF. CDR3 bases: TGTGCCAGCAGCATACTTCGGGGGACGTACGAGCAGTACTTC.

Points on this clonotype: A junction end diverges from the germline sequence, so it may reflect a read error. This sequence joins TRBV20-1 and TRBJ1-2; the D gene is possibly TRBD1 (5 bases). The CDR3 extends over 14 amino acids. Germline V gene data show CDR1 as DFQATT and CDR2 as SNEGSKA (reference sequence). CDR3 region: CSATEGSLRGGYSF. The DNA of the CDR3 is TGCAGTGCTACAGAGGGCAGCCTAAGGGGAGGCTACTCCTTC.

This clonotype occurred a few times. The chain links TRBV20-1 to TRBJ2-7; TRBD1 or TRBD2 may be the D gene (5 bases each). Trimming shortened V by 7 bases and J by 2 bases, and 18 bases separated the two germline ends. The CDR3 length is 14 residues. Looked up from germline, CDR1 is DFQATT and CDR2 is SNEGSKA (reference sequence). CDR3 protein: CSGGTGTQAYEQYF. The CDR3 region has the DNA TGCAGTGGTGGCACCGGGACCCAGGCCTACGAGCAGTACTTC.

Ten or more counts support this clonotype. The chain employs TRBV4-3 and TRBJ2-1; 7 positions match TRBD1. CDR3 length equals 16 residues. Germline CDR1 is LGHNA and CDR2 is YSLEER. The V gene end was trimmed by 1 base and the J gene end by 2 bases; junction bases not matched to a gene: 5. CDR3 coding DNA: TGCGCCAGCAGCCAAGTGGACAGGACCCCCTACAATGAGCAGTTCTTC. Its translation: CASSQVDRTPYNEQFF.

DNA of the CDR3: TGCGCCAGCAGCATCGGGACAGATGGAAACACCATATATTTT. It encodes CASSIGTDGNTIYF. This rearrangement joins TRBV5-1 to TRBJ1-3, with 7 positions matching TRBD1. The V gene end was trimmed by 4 bases and the J gene end by 3 bases; junction bases not matched to a gene: 4. CDR3 size: 14 residues. Germline V gene sequence: CDR1 SGHRS, CDR2 YFSETQ.

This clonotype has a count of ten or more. CDR3 sequence: CASSLKGWGQGNGYTF. The CDR3 nucleotides read TGTGCCAGCAGCTTAAAAGGTTGGGGACAGGGAAATGGCTACACCTTC. The chain uses TRBV7-9 and TRBJ1-2; 9 positions agree with TRBD1. Trimming cost V 2 bases and J 6 bases; bases outside gene matches: 10. Germline CDR1 and CDR2: SEHNR and FQNEAQ (reference sequence). The CDR3 has 16 residues.

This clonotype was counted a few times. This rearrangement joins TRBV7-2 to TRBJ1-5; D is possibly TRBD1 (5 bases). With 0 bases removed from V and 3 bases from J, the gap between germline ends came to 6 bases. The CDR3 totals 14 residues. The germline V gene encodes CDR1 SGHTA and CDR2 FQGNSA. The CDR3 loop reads CASSLAGVNQPQHF. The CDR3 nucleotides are TGTGCCAGCAGCTTAGCAGGGGTCAATCAGCCCCAGCATTTT. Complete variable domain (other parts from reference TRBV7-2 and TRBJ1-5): GAGVSQSPSNKVTEKGKDVELRCDPISGHTALYWYRQSLGQGLEFLIYFQGNSAPDKSGLPSDRFSAERTGGSVSTLTIQRTQQEDSAVYLCASSLAGVNQPQHFGDGTRLSIL.